This passage covers 23 T cell receptor beta chains from one sample sequenced in a study of blood T cells in healthy people across ages. The second PCR ran roughly 7 to 12 cycles with a sample-barcoded 5' primer and J-beta primers. Each CDR3 protein gets one entry after TCRdb re-called the 5' RACE reads with MiXCR. The table includes 600,000 to 850,000 distinct CDR3 sequences, around 46% detected once. Material for sequencing was blood. Every receptor here comes from a woman aged 60-70 years in good health.

This clonotype has ten or more counts. The V gene is TRBV7-8, the J gene TRBJ1-2; D may be TRBD1 (5 bases). V lost 5 bases to trimming and J lost 8 bases, with 15 bases between them. This CDR3 is 13 amino acids long. Germline CDR1 SGHVS, CDR2 FQNEAQ. The CDR3 bases are TGTGCCAGCAGCCCGGTAAGGGGCCACGGCTACACCTTC. Translated, it gives CASSPVRGHGYTF.

The chain is built from TRBV21-1 and TRBJ2-6; TRBD2 is the table's D call and was not checked against the DNA. TRBV21-1 is termed a pseudogene. This CDR3 has 12 residues. CDR3: CASSKVQRDLTF. The CDR3 bases are TGTGCCAGCAGCAAAGTCCAGCGGGACCTGACTTTC.

This clonotype was counted ten times or more. The CDR3 spells CASSRPIGQEGGTSGTDTQYF. CDR3 DNA: TGTGCCAGCAGCCGACCCATCGGACAGGAAGGAGGGACTAGCGGCACAGATACGCAGTATTTT. The rearrangement joins TRBV4-2 to TRBJ2-3; TRBD2 matches at 10 bases. The J segment lost 1 base and the V segment lost 4 bases, leaving 20 bases of the junction unmatched. Germline CDR1 is LGHNA and CDR2 is YNFKEQ. CDR3 length: 21 amino acids.

The V gene is TRBV5-1, the J gene TRBJ1-2, with D perhaps TRBD1 (6 bases). Deletions cut 4 bases from V and 8 bases from J, with 15 bases between. Looked up from germline, CDR1 is SGHRS and CDR2 is YFSETQ. The CDR3 runs to 13 residues. Written as DNA, the CDR3 is TGCGCCAGCAGCGACACAGGGCGTGGAGGCTACACCTTC. Translation: CASSDTGRGGYTF.

Notes on this clonotype: One end of the junction fails to match germline, which may point to a read error. The chain joins TRBV12-3 or TRBV12-4 to TRBJ2-3; D is ambiguous. The CDR3 is made up of 14 amino acids. The CDR3 reads CASSFRVTGDMQYF. The DNA of the CDR3 is TGTGCCAGCAGTTTTAGAGTGACCGGAGATATGCAGTATTTT.

This clonotype was picked up a small number of times. The chain is built from TRBV14 and TRBJ1-1; D not certain. Per germline, CDR1 SGHDN and CDR2 FVKESK. V dropped 0 bases and J dropped 8 bases, with 13 bases sitting between them. The CDR3 has 14 residues. The CDR3 reads CASSQDHLGTEAFF. Here the CDR3 DNA reads TGTGCCAGCAGCCAAGATCACCTGGGCACGGAAGCTTTCTTT.

CDR3 DNA sequence: TGTGCCAGCAGCTTAGCCGCACCACCTACCGGACCTGAAGCTTTCTTT. This gives the protein CASSLAAPPTGPEAFF. This chain links TRBV7-9 with TRBJ1-1; no definite D call. The V end was cut by 0 bases, the J end by 6 bases, with 17 bases between. Germline-derived CDR1 and CDR2 are SEHNR and FQNEAQ (reference sequence). The CDR3 has 16 amino acids.

The chain is built from TRBV6-7 and TRBJ1-4; 8 nucleotides line up with TRBD1. TRBV6-7 is an open reading frame, and its role is uncertain. Trimming took 2 bases from V and 4 from J; bases not matched to a gene: 3. CDR3 length: 15 residues. The CDR3 protein is CASSYGGQGNEKLFF. DNA for the CDR3: TGTGCCAGCAGTTACGGTGGACAGGGTAATGAAAAACTGTTTTTT.

This clonotype showed up just a few times. This chain links TRBV11-2 with TRBJ2-1; 9 bases map to TRBD1. CDR1 is SGHAT and CDR2 is FQNNGV in the germline V gene. Germline trimming cut 4 bases from V and 4 bases from J; bases unmatched to any gene: 17. This CDR3 contains 19 residues. The CDR3 spells CASSSIPVTGTGLYNEQFF. DNA of the CDR3: TGTGCCAGCAGCTCGATCCCCGTCACCGGGACAGGGTTATACAATGAGCAGTTCTTC.

The chain carries TRBV11-2 and TRBJ1-2; 7 bases line up with TRBD1. The CDR3 is made up of 13 amino acids. The V gene end was trimmed by 5 bases and the J gene end by 6 bases; junction bases not matched to a gene: 6. Germline V gene data show CDR1 as SGHAT and CDR2 as FQNNGV. The CDR3 here is CASSPQGGHGYTF. CDR3 nucleotide sequence: TGTGCCAGCAGCCCGCAGGGGGGGCATGGCTACACCTTC.

This clonotype has a handful of counts. The chain employs TRBV5-6 and TRBJ2-7; 11 bases line up with TRBD1. Germline loops: CDR1 SGHDT, CDR2 YYEEEE. The CDR3 is made up of 16 amino acids. V was clipped by 0 bases and J by 3 bases; unmatched bases: 5. CDR3 sequence: CASSLGWGQGDYEQYF. The DNA of the CDR3 is TGTGCCAGCAGCTTGGGGTGGGGACAGGGGGACTACGAGCAGTACTTC. Based on the CDR3 plus reference TRBV5-6 and TRBJ2-7, the full variable domain is DAGVTQSPTHLIKTRGQQVTLRCSPKSGHDTVSWYQQALGQGPQFIFQYYEEEERQRGNFPDRFSGHQFPNYSSELNVNALLLGDSALYLCASSLGWGQGDYEQYFGPGTRLTVT.

This chain links TRBV10-1 with TRBJ2-5; 9 bases are shared with TRBD2. The J call could be wrong; TRBJ2-1 is a better fit for the DNA end. This CDR3 contains 16 residues. CDR1 is WNHNN and CDR2 is SYGVQD in the germline V gene (reference sequence). CDR3 amino acids: CASSDEGGGATETQFF. Here the CDR3 DNA reads TGCGCCAGCAGTGATGAGGGCGGGGGGGCCACAGAGACCCAGTTCTTC.

The chain has TRBV4-2 and TRBJ2-1, with 10 bases identical to TRBD1. Germline-derived CDR1 and CDR2 are LGHNA and YNFKEQ. The CDR3 has 15 amino acids. The J segment lost 6 bases and the V segment lost 3 bases, leaving 5 bases of the junction unmatched. The CDR3 loop is CASSQDRGRCNEQFF. CDR3 nucleotide sequence: TGTGCCAGCAGCCAGGACAGGGGGAGGTGCAATGAGCAGTTCTTC.

This clonotype was seen ten or more times. J is TRBJ2-7 and V is TRBV29-1, with D hard to call. From germline, CDR1 is SQVTM and CDR2 ANQGSEA. V was clipped by 1 base and J by 3 bases, with 10 bases between them. CDR3 length: 13 amino acids. The CDR3 DNA reads as TGCAGCGTTGAAGGTAGGGCAGGCTACGAGCAGTACTTC. This gives the protein CSVEGRAGYEQYF.

This clonotype was seen a few times. The chain uses TRBV7-6 and TRBJ2-1; 9 nucleotides agree with TRBD2. Trimming cost V 5 bases and J 7 bases; bases outside gene matches: 15. Germline CDR1 and CDR2: SGHVS and FNYEAQ. This CDR3 comprises 17 residues. Written as DNA, the CDR3 is TGTGCCAGCAGCCCCACTTTATCCCGCGGGAGGGATAATGAGCAGTTCTTC. Protein sequence: CASSPTLSRGRDNEQFF.

The chain recombines TRBV7-2 with TRBJ2-1; D perhaps matches TRBD1 (6 bases). This CDR3 contains 15 residues. V was trimmed by 5 bases and J by 6 bases, leaving 17 bases between them. Germline CDR1 is SGHTA and CDR2 is FQGNSA. The CDR3 coding sequence is TGTGCCAGCAGCCCTGGGACATCCAGGTCCAATGAGCAGTTCTTC. It translates to CASSPGTSRSNEQFF. Using reference TRBV7-2 and TRBJ2-1 for the parts outside the CDR3, the full variable domain is GAGVSQSPSNKVTEKGKDVELRCDPISGHTALYWYRQSLGQGLEFLIYFQGNSAPDKSGLPSDRFSAERTGGSVSTLTIQRTQQEDSAVYLCASSPGTSRSNEQFFGPGTRLTVL.

On this clonotype: One end of the junction is discordant with germline, which a read error may explain. The rearrangement links TRBV29-1 to TRBJ1-1, with D possibly matching TRBD1 (5 bases). Per the germline V gene, CDR1 is SQVTM and CDR2 is ANQGSEA. The CDR3 extends over 13 amino acids. The CDR3 DNA sequence: TGCAGCGTTGAAGGGACACGGAACACTAAAGCTTTCTTT. This translates into CSVEGTRNTKAFF.

CDR3 DNA: TGTGCCAGCAGCTTGGCCAACCGGGGCTCTGTGGAGACCCAGTACTTC. Translation gives CASSLANRGSVETQYF. The chain couples TRBV5-6 to TRBJ2-5; TRBD1 or TRBD2 may be the D gene (5 bases each). The CDR3 contains 16 residues. The V gene's germline CDR1 is SGHDT and CDR2 YYEEEE. V was shortened by 0 bases and J by 5 bases, with 17 bases between the two germline ends.

This clonotype was observed a handful of times. The chain carries TRBV18 and TRBJ2-6; weak D call: TRBD1 (5 bases). The CDR3 is 15 amino acids. Germline CDR1 and CDR2: KGHSH and LQKENI. Trimming took 4 bases from V and 0 from J, leaving 7 bases between them. The CDR3 here is CASSQDISGANVLTF. CDR3 nucleotides: TGTGCCAGCTCACAGGACATCTCTGGGGCCAACGTCCTGACTTTC.

This clonotype was counted between two and nine times. The chain joins TRBV4-2 to TRBJ2-7, with no clear D. This CDR3 comprises 13 residues. Trimming shortened V by 2 bases and J by 6 bases, and 11 bases separated the two germline ends. The germline gives CDR1 LGHNA, CDR2 YNFKEQ. The CDR3 DNA sequence: TGTGCCAGCAGCCAAAAGGAACTGGGCGAGCAGTACTTC. Translated: CASSQKELGEQYF.

This clonotype appeared a few times. The chain carries TRBV14 and TRBJ1-2; 9 bases are shared with TRBD1. Germline CDR1 and CDR2: SGHDN and FVKESK. CDR3 length equals 15 residues. The J segment lost 5 bases and the V segment lost 0 bases, leaving 4 bases of the junction unmatched. The CDR3 is CASSQDETGGYGYTF. In DNA, the CDR3 is TGTGCCAGCAGCCAAGATGAGACAGGGGGGTATGGCTACACCTTC.

This clonotype was picked up a small number of times. The CDR3 loop is CASSVQQGDTQYF. The DNA of the CDR3 is TGTGCCAGCAGCGTCCAACAGGGGGATACGCAGTATTTT. V gene TRBV9 combines with J gene TRBJ2-3, with TRBD1 matching 7 bases. V dropped 2 bases and J dropped 6; count of bases not matched to a gene: 3. The CDR3 length is 13 residues. Germline V gene sequence: CDR1 SGDLS, CDR2 YYNGEE.

The chain has TRBV2 and TRBJ2-1; 12 nucleotides agree with TRBD2. V shed 10 bases, J shed 7 bases, and the junction held 5 bases outside the gene matches. There are 13 residues in the CDR3. Germline V CDR1 and CDR2: SNHLY, FYNNEI. CDR3 coding DNA: TGTGCCAAGTCCGGGACTAGCGGGAATGAGCAGTTCTTC. Its translation: CAKSGTSGNEQFF.